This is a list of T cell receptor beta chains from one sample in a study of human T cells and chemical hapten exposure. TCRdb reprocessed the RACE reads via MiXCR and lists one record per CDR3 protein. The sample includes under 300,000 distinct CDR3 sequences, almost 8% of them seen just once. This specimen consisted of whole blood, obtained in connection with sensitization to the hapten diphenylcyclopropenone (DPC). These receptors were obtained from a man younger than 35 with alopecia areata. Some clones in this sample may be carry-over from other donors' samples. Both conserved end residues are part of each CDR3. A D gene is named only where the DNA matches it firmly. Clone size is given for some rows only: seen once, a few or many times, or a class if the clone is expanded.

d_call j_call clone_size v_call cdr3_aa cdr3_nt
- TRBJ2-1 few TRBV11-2 CASSSRMSARTYPYNEQFF TGTGCCAGCAGTTCCCGTATGTCCGCTCGGACCTATCCCTACAATGAGCAGTTCTTC
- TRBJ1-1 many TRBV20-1 CSARGRTDTEAFF TGCAGTGCTAGAGGGAGGACAGACACTGAAGCTTTCTTT
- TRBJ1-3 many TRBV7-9 CASSLVGSGNTIYF TGTGCCAGCAGCTTAGTCGGGTCTGGAAACACCATATATTTT
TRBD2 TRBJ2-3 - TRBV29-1 CSVAGLAGASTDTQYF TGCAGCGTTGCGGGACTAGCGGGGGCGAGCACAGATACGCAGTATTTT
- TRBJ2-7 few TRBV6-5 CASSPTGERVEQYF TGTGCCAGCAGCCCCACGGGGGAAAGGGTCGAGCAGTACTTC
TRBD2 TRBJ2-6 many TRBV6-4 CASNASGAYSGANVLTF TGTGCCAGCAATGCTAGCGGTGCCTACTCTGGGGCCAACGTCCTGACTTTC
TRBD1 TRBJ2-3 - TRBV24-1 CATSNRGDTQYF TGTGCCACCAGCAACAGGGGTGATACGCAGTATTTT
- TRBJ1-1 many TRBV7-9 CASSLAGITEAFF TGTGCCAGCAGCTTGGCCGGAATCACTGAAGCTTTCTTT
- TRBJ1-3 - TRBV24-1 CATSDFGSTSGNTIYF TGTGCCACCAGTGATTTTGGTAGCACCTCTGGAAACACCATATATTTT
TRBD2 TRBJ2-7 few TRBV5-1 CASSLAAGGYRPEQYF TGCGCCAGCAGCCTTGCCGCGGGGGGTTACCGCCCCGAGCAGTACTTC
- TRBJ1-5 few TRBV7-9 CASSFHSDGNQPQHF TGTGCCAGCAGCTTCCACAGCGACGGCAATCAGCCCCAGCATTTT
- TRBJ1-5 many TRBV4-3 CASSQEQDRPQHF TGCGCCAGCAGCCAAGAACAGGACCGGCCCCAGCATTTT
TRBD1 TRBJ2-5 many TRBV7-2 CASSSPENRGPQETQYF TGTGCCAGCAGCTCACCCGAAAACAGGGGGCCCCAAGAGACCCAGTACTTC
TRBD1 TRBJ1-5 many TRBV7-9 CASSRTGVGNQPQHF TGTGCCAGCAGCCGAACAGGGGTAGGCAATCAGCCCCAGCATTTT
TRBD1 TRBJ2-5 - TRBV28 CASVGQQETQYF TGTGCCAGCGTGGGACAGCAAGAGACCCAGTACTTC
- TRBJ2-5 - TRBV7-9 CASSLEAGRMETQYF TGTGCCAGCAGCTTAGAAGCCGGTAGGATGGAGACCCAGTACTTC
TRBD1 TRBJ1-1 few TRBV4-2 CASRLQGADTEAFF TGTGCCAGCAGGCTTCAGGGGGCTGACACTGAAGCTTTCTTT